A single sample gave rise to the 7 T cell receptor beta chains below, sequenced in a study of cytomegalovirus exposure and HLA in healthy donors. PCR was performed using 60 Vbeta and 13 Jbeta primers. Sequencing used immunoSEQ multiplex PCR; TCRdb keeps in-frame clones, though not all of them. This table has 100,000 to 150,000 clones, roughly 17% appearing once. Sequences were obtained from PBMCs. The receptors here all came from a female donor in good health and CMV-seropositive.

The rearrangement uses TRBV2 and TRBJ2-7; 13 bases map to TRBD2. The CDR3 is made up of 16 amino acids. Germline lookup yields CDR1 SNHLY and CDR2 FYNNEI. J gave up 1 base and V 4 bases, and 4 bases lay outside the gene matches. Here the CDR3 reads CASSVLAGGNSYEQYF. In DNA, the CDR3 is TGTGCCAGCAGTGTACTAGCGGGAGGGAATTCCTACGAGCAGTACTTC.

The V gene is TRBV7-8, the J gene TRBJ1-1; D is ambiguous. Trimming removed 3 bases from V and 4 bases from J, with 15 bases in between. The CDR3 loop spans 15 amino acids. The germline V gene has CDR1 SGHVS and CDR2 FQNEAQ. CDR3 DNA sequence: TGTGCCAGCAGCTTTAGGTCAGACGGCGGCACTGAAGCTTTCTTT. Residues: CASSFRSDGGTEAFF.

The V call is TRBV25-1, the J call TRBJ2-5; 7 positions agree with TRBD2. Germline V gene data show CDR1 as MGHDK and CDR2 as SYGVNS. This CDR3 comprises 15 residues. V shed 3 bases and J 4 bases; nucleotides not matched to a gene: 8. This CDR3 reads CASSDTGGLGETQYF. The CDR3 DNA reads as TGTGCCAGCAGTGATACGGGGGGATTAGGAGAGACCCAGTACTTC.

The chain employs TRBV7-2 and TRBJ1-1; D not resolved. Germline values: CDR1 SGHTA, CDR2 FQGNSA. The CDR3 has 16 residues. Trimming left V 3 bases short and J 1 base short, with 15 bases between. This CDR3 reads CASSFLGDSWNTEAFF. The DNA for the CDR3 is TGTGCCAGCAGCTTTCTGGGAGACTCCTGGAACACTGAAGCTTTCTTT.

This clone has just a few counts. The chain combines TRBV9 with TRBJ1-2; 9 bases match TRBD1. Germline CDR1 and CDR2: SGDLS and YYNGEE. The V and J ends lost 3 bases and 6 bases, in that order; junction bases with no gene match: 12. The CDR3 runs 16 residues. The CDR3 nucleotides are TGTGCCAGCAGCGGACGATGGGACAGGGCGAGAGATGGCTACACCTTC. It yields the protein CASSGRWDRARDGYTF.

The CDR3 nucleotides are TGTGCCAGCAGCTGGCAAGGGACAGGGATGAACACCGGGGAGCTGTTTTTT. It translates to CASSWQGTGMNTGELFF. The genes are TRBV7-2 and TRBJ2-2, with TRBD1 identical over 9 bases. The CDR3 runs to 17 residues. V was clipped by 4 bases and J by 1 base; unmatched bases: 7. In germline, CDR1 is SGHTA, CDR2 FQGNSA.

This clone showed up just a few times. This chain uses TRBV19 with TRBJ1-2; TRBD1 matches 8 bases. The CDR3 extends over 14 amino acids. After removal of 7 bases from V and 3 bases from J, the junction contained 7 bases not matched to a gene. Germline CDR1 LNHDA, CDR2 SQIVND (reference sequence). The CDR3 spells CASTLLTGDYGYTF. Written as DNA, the CDR3 is TGTGCCAGTACCCTCCTGACAGGGGACTATGGCTACACCTTC.